There are a few counts of the clone carrying this T cell receptor beta chain. What it binds is not known. The data stem from a study of cytomegalovirus exposure and HLA in healthy donors. Study details: Across some 400 genotyped donors, roughly 85% landed in the Caucasian-associated ancestry cluster. Study-wide results and limits: Researchers reported in a later analysis that a missense DCLRE1C variant was tied to TCR beta V- and J-gene trimming. Accounts indicate the classifier identified cytomegalovirus status with strong specificity and sensitivity.

Healthy bone marrow donors formed the donor group. 60 Vbeta and 13 Jbeta primers were used in PCR. Profiling relied on immunoSEQ multiplex PCR, and the TCRdb table lists in-frame clones only, not all of them. The sample records 150,000 to 200,000 clones, 80% to 85% being singletons. After removal of 7 bases from V and 8 bases from J, the junction contained 11 bases not matched to a gene. The germline V gene encodes CDR1 MDHEN and CDR2 SYDVKM. CDR3 length: 14 amino acids. The chain joins TRBV28 to TRBJ1-2; 9 bases fit TRBD1. The sequence came from a man between 45 and 60 years old in good health and CMV-seropositive. The specimen sequenced was PBMCs. In DNA, the CDR3 is TGTGCCAGCAACCTGGGACAGGGAATAGGGGGCTACACCTTC. Residues: CASNLGQGIGGYTF.